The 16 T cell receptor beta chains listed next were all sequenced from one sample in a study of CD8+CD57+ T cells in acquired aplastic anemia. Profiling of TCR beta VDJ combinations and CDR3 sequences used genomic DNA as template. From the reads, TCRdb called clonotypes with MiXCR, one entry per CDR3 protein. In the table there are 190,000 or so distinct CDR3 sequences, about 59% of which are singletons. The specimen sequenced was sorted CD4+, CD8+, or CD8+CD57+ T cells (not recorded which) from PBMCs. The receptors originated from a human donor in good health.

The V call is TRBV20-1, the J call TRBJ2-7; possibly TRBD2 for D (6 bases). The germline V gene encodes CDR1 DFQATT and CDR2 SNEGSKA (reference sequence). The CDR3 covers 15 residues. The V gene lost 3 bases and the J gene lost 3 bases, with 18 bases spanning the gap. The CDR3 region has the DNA TGCAGTGCTAGCATCGGGGGTTACAGTCACTACGAGCAGTACTTC. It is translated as CSASIGGYSHYEQYF.

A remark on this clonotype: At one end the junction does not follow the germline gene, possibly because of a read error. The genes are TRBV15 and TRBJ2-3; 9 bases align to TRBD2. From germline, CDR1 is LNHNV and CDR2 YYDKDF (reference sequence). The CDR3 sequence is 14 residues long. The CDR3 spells CATFSGGNTDTQYF. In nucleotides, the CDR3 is TGCGCCACCTTTAGCGGGGGAAACACAGATACGCAGTATTTT.

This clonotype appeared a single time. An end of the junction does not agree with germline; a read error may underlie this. CDR3: CASSSRLAGGINF. CDR3 sequence (DNA): TGTGCCAGCAGCTCCCGACTAGCGGGAGGGATAAACTTC. The chain links TRBV7-2 to TRBJ2-5; 14 nucleotides match TRBD2. Germline V gene sequence: CDR1 SGHTA, CDR2 FQGNSA. This CDR3 comprises 13 residues.

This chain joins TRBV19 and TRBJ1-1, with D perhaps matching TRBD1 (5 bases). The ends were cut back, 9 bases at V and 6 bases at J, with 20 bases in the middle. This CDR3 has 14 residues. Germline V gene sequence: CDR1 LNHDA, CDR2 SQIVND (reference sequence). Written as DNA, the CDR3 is TGTGCCAGCAGTTTACCGAGGCGGGACGCTGAAGCTTTCTTT. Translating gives CASSLPRRDAEAFF. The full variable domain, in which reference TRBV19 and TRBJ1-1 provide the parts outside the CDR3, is DGGITQSPKYLFRKEGQNVTLSCEQNLNHDAMYWYRQDPGQGLRLIYYSQIVNDFQKGDIAEGYSVSREKKESFPLTVTSAQKNPTAFYLCASSLPRRDAEAFFGQGTRLTVV.

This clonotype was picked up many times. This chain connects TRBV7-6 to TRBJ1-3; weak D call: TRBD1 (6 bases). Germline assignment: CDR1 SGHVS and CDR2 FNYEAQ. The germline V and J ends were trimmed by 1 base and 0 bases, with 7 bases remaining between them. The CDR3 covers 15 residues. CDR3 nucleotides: TGTGCCAGCAGCTTAGAACAGGGCTCTGGAAACACCATATATTTT. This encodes CASSLEQGSGNTIYF.

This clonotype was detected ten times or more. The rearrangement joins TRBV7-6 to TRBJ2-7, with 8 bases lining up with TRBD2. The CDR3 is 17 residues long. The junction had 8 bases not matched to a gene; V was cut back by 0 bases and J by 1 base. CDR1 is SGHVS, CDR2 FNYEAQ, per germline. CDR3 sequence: CASSLAGRGASSYEQYF. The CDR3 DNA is TGTGCCAGCAGCTTAGCGGGGCGGGGGGCAAGTTCCTACGAGCAGTACTTC.

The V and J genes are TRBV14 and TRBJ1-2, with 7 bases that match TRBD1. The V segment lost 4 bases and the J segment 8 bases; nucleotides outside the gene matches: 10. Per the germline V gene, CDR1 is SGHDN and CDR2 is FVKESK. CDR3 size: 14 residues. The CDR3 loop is CASSREQGFGGYTF. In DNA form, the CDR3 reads TGTGCCAGCAGCCGCGAACAGGGGTTTGGGGGCTACACCTTC.

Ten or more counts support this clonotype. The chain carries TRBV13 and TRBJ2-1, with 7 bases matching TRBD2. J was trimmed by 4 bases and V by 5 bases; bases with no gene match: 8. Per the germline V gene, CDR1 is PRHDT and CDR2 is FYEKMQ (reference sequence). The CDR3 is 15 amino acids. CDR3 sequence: CASSPAGREYNEQFF. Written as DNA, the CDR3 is TGTGCCAGCAGCCCGGCGGGGCGGGAGTACAATGAGCAGTTCTTC.

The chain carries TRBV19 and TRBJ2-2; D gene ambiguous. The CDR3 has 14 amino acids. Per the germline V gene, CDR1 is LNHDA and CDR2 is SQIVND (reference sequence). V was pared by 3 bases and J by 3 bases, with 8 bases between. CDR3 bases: TGTGCCAGTAGTATTTGGGCGCACACCGGGGAGCTGTTTTTT. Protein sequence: CASSIWAHTGELFF.

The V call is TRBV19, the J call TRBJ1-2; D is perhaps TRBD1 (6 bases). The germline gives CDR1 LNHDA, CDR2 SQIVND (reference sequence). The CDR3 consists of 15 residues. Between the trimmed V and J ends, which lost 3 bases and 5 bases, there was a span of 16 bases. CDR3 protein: CASSIGQRSGYGYTF. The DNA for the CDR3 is TGTGCCAGTAGTATCGGACAGCGTAGTGGGTATGGCTACACCTTC.

The CDR3 loop reads CASSLSTGSGAFF. DNA for the CDR3: TGTGCCAGCAGCTTATCTACAGGGAGCGGTGCGTTCTTC. V gene TRBV7-8 combines with J gene TRBJ2-1; possible D gene TRBD1, 6 bases. This CDR3 has 13 residues. The V gene's germline CDR1 is SGHVS and CDR2 FQNEAQ. V lost 2 bases and J 15 bases, leaving 17 bases between the germline ends.

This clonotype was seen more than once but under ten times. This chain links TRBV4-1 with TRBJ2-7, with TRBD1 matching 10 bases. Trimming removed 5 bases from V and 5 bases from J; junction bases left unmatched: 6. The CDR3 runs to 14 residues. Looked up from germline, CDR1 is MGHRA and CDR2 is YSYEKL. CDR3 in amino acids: CASSVRTGGNEQYF. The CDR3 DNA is TGCGCCAGCAGCGTAAGGACAGGGGGGAACGAGCAGTACTTC.

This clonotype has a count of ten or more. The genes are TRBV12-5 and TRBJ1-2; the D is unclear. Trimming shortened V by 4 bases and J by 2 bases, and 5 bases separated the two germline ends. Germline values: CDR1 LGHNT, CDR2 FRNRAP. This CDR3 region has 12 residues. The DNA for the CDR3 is TGTGCTAGTGGTTCGGCCAACTATGGCTACACCTTC. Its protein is CASGSANYGYTF.

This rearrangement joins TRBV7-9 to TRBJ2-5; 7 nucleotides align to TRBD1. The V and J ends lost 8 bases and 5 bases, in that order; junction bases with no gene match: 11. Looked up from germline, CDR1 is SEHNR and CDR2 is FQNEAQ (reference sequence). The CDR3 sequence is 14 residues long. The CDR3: CASGGETGLETQYF. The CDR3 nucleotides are TGTGCCAGCGGTGGCGAGACAGGGTTGGAGACCCAGTACTTC.

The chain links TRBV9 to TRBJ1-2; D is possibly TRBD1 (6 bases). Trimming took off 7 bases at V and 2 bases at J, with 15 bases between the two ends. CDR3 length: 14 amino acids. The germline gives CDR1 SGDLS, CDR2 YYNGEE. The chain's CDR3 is CASSEGERNYGYTF. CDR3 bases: TGTGCCAGCTCCGAGGGGGAGCGGAACTATGGCTACACCTTC.

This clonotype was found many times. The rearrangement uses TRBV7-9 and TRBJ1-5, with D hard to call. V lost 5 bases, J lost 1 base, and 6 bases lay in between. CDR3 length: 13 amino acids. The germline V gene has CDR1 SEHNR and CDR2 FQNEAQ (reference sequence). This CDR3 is CASSLDSNQPQHF. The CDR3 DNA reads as TGTGCCAGCAGCCTTGACAGCAATCAGCCCCAGCATTTT. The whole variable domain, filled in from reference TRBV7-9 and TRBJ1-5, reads DTGVSQNPRHKITKRGQNVTFRCDPISEHNRLYWYRQTLGQGPEFLTYFQNEAQLEKSRLLSDRFSAERPKGSFSTLEIQRTEQGDSAMYLCASSLDSNQPQHFGDGTRLSIL.